The 10 T cell receptor beta chains below were found in one sample sequenced in a study of early T cells in non-severe SARS-CoV-2 infection. TCRdb ran MiXCR on the 5' RACE reads and lists one entry per CDR3 protein. The sample lists nearly 80,000 distinct CDR3 sequences, 9.5% to 15% occurring once. Sequenced material: whole blood. Source of these receptors: an adult who was a healthcare worker with PCR-confirmed SARS-CoV-2 infection or an uninfected control (not recorded which).

The V and J genes are TRBV15 and TRBJ2-2; D call uncertain. The germline V gene has CDR1 LNHNV and CDR2 YYDKDF (reference sequence). The CDR3 is 14 amino acids. The ends were cut back, 3 bases at V and 0 bases at J, with 5 bases in the middle. DNA of the CDR3: TGTGCCACCAGCAGTGCAGCGAACACCGGGGAGCTGTTTTTT. This sequence encodes CATSSAANTGELFF. The variable domain in full, completed from reference TRBV15 and TRBJ2-2, reads DAMVIQNPRYQVTQFGKPVTLSCSQTLNHNVMYWYQQKSSQAPKLLFHYYDKDFNNEADTPDNFQSRRPNTSFCFLDIRSPGLGDTAMYLCATSSAANTGELFFGEGSRLTVL.

The chain carries TRBV29-1 and TRBJ2-2; weak D call: TRBD2 (5 bases). Germline lookup yields CDR1 SQVTM and CDR2 ANQGSEA. V lost 4 bases and J 6 bases, leaving 9 bases between the germline ends. The CDR3 is 12 residues long. CDR3 region: CSVVEGAGELFF. In DNA form, the CDR3 reads TGCAGCGTTGTTGAGGGCGCCGGGGAGCTGTTTTTT.

The rearrangement joins TRBV12-5 to TRBJ2-3; possibly TRBD1 for D (5 bases). Germline V gene data show CDR1 as LGHNT and CDR2 as FRNRAP. Trimming took off 0 bases at V and 0 bases at J, with 13 bases between the two ends. The CDR3 covers 17 residues. CDR3 protein: CASGLVRAPTSTDTQYF. CDR3 nucleotide sequence: TGTGCTAGTGGTTTGGTCAGGGCTCCTACTAGCACAGATACGCAGTATTTT.

This clonotype was detected many times. The V gene is TRBV11-2, the J gene TRBJ2-2; D not resolved. Germline V gives CDR1 SGHAT, CDR2 FQNNGV. V lost 5 bases and J lost 1, with 17 bases in between. This CDR3 comprises 17 residues. CDR3: CASSHGRGFLNTGELFF. Written as DNA, the CDR3 is TGTGCCAGCAGCCACGGCAGAGGCTTTTTGAACACCGGGGAGCTGTTTTTT. Complete variable domain (other parts from reference TRBV11-2 and TRBJ2-2): EAGVAQSPRYKIIEKRQSVAFWCNPISGHATLYWYQQILGQGPKLLIQFQNNGVVDDSQLPKDRFSAERLKGVDSTLKIQPAKLEDSAVYLCASSHGRGFLNTGELFFGEGSRLTVL.

This clonotype was counted between two and nine times. This chain uses TRBV3-1 with TRBJ2-7; D may be TRBD1 (6 bases). V lost 2 bases to trimming and J lost 6 bases, with 11 bases between them. CDR1 LGHDT and CDR2 YNNKEL come from the germline V gene (reference sequence). CDR3 length: 13 amino acids. The CDR3 DNA is TGTGCCAGCAGCCAACGGAGAGGGGGCGAGCAGTACTTC. Translation: CASSQRRGGEQYF.

The V call is TRBV12-3 or TRBV12-4, the J call TRBJ1-2, with D unclear. CDR3 length equals 13 residues. V was pared by 3 bases and J by 8 bases, with 13 bases between. As DNA, the CDR3 is TGTGCCAGCAGTTTCTCGGACGGAGTCGGCTACACCTTC. Amino acid sequence: CASSFSDGVGYTF.

This clonotype was seen ten or more times. This chain links TRBV11-2 with TRBJ1-1; TRBD1 is a possible D gene (5 bases). V lost 4 bases, J lost 5 bases, and 17 bases lay in between. This CDR3 region has 15 residues. The germline gives CDR1 SGHAT, CDR2 FQNNGV. CDR3 nucleotides: TGTGCCAGCAGCTCGGGCTCAGGGCTAGGGACTGAAGCTTTCTTT. It encodes CASSSGSGLGTEAFF.

Ten or more counts support this clonotype. This chain uses TRBV10-2 with TRBJ1-5; D gene unclear. Germline-derived CDR1 and CDR2 are WSHSY and SAAADI. With 4 bases removed from V and 9 bases from J, the gap between germline ends came to 7 bases. The CDR3 loop spans 11 amino acids. The CDR3 DNA follows: TGCGCCAGCAGTGGTCTGGGGCCCCAGCATTTT. Encoded protein: CASSGLGPQHF.

This clonotype appeared many times. The chain links TRBV11-3 to TRBJ2-1; 10 bases are a match to TRBD2. The CDR3 runs to 15 residues. From germline, CDR1 is SGHNT and CDR2 YENEEA. The ends lost 4 bases at V and 2 bases at J; junction bases unmatched: 2. The CDR3 bases are TGTGCCAGCAGCTCCAGCGGGAGGGCCTACAATGAGCAGTTCTTC. Translated: CASSSSGRAYNEQFF.

This clonotype was counted many times. The V gene is TRBV10-2, the J gene TRBJ1-1, with unresolved D. The CDR3 has 14 residues. Germline V lookup: CDR1 WSHSY, CDR2 SAAADI. Between the trimmed V and J ends, which lost 1 base and 1 base, there was a span of 7 bases. The CDR3 is CASSEWRQNTEAFF. The CDR3, as DNA: TGCGCCAGCAGTGAGTGGCGGCAGAACACTGAAGCTTTCTTT.